A selection of T cell receptor beta chains follows, all from one sample in a study of memory CD4+ T cells and cytomegalovirus serostatus. Repertoires were generated with immunoSEQ multiplex PCR, while TCRdb's copy carries only in-frame clones and drops some. Found here are about 60,000 clones, 77% of them singletons; the top ten hold about 1%. Sequencing was performed on memory CD4+ T cells from blood. These receptors all stem from an adult in good health and CMV-seronegative. CDR3s include the opening cysteine and the closing phenylalanine or tryptophan. D genes are given only for firm matches. Size tells how often a clone was seen (once, few, many) or the class of an expanded clone, and some rows leave it out.

len	v_gene	j_gene	d_gene	abundance	CDR3nt	CDR3aa
13	TRBV6-6	TRBJ1-1	.	.	TGTGCCAGCAGTCCAGGACAGCACCGTGAAGCTTTCTTT	CASSPGQHREAFF
13	TRBV2	TRBJ2-7	TRBD1	.	TGTGCCAGCAGGGGACAGGGTACTCTCGAGCAGTACTTC	CASRGQGTLEQYF
16	TRBV2	TRBJ1-4	.	.	TGTGCCAGCAGTCGGGGGGTCCTTACAACTAATGAAAAACTGTTTTTT	CASSRGVLTTNEKLFF
13	TRBV19	TRBJ2-7	TRBD1	.	TGTGCCAGTAGTCCGGGACAGGTCTACGAGCAGTACTTC	CASSPGQVYEQYF
14	TRBV6-6	TRBJ2-1	.	once	TGTGCCAGCAGTTCCGGGGGTCATACCCTTGAGCAGTTCTTC	CASSSGGHTLEQFF
15	TRBV9	TRBJ2-7	TRBD2	.	TGTGCCAGCAGCGTAGGCTCCCTGCGGGAGGGCGAGCAGTACTTC	CASSVGSLREGEQYF
20	TRBV7-8	TRBJ2-1	TRBD1	.	TGTGCCAGCAGCTTGCCGCAGAGCGGACAGGGGGCTAACGTTTACAATGAGCAGTTCTTC	CASSLPQSGQGANVYNEQFF
15	TRBV21-1	TRBJ2-5	.	.	TGTGCCAGCAGCTTTGGGACAGGGAGGCAAGAGACCCAGTACTTC	CASSFGTGRQETQYF
17	TRBV19	TRBJ1-5	.	.	TGTGCCAGTAACTCTAGAGACGGGGGATCGGGAAATCAGCCCCAGCATTTT	CASNSRDGGSGNQPQHF
16	TRBV10-3	TRBJ1-4	.	once	TGTGCCATCAGTGAGAGGGGCCGGGACCTCAATGAAAAACTGTTTTTT	CAISERGRDLNEKLFF
11	TRBV7-2	TRBJ2-5	.	.	TGTGCCAGCAGCAGGGGAGAGACCCAGTACTTC	CASSRGETQYF
13	TRBV7-9	TRBJ2-5	TRBD2	.	TGTGCCAGCAGCTTAGCCGGGGGGGAGACCCAGTACTTC	CASSLAGGETQYF
14	TRBV6-1	TRBJ2-4	.	.	TGTGCCAGCAGTCGCGAACCGACAGGAAACATTCAGTACTTC	CASSREPTGNIQYF
13	TRBV6-1	TRBJ1-5	.	.	TGTGCCAGCAGTGCCCGGGAGAATCAGCCCCAGCATTTT	CASSARENQPQHF
14	TRBV19	TRBJ1-1	.	.	TGTGCCGCAAGGGCCGGGTACATGAACACTGAAGCTTTCTTT	CAARAGYMNTEAFF
15	TRBV7-8	TRBJ1-1	TRBD1	many	TGTGCCAGCAGCTTAGTGGACAGGGGGAACACTGAAGCTTTCTTT	CASSLVDRGNTEAFF
14	TRBV2	TRBJ1-1	TRBD1	.	TGTGCCAGCAGCGGGACAGGGATGAACACTGAAGCTTTCTTT	CASSGTGMNTEAFF
16	TRBV27	TRBJ2-1	TRBD2	once	TGTGCCAGCGTGACTAGCGGGGGCCCTAAGTACAATGAGCAGTTCTTC	CASVTSGGPKYNEQFF
14	TRBV5-1	TRBJ1-2	.	.	TGCGCCAGCAGCTTGTTCGGGGGCAGCTATGGCTACACCTTC	CASSLFGGSYGYTF
15	TRBV5-6	TRBJ1-4	TRBD1	.	TGTGCCAGCGGCATGCCCGGACAGGGTGGTGAAAAACTGTTTTTT	CASGMPGQGGEKLFF
13	TRBV2	TRBJ1-1	TRBD1	.	TGTGCCAGCAGTGATTTGGGACAGGGGGAAGCTTTCTTT	CASSDLGQGEAFF
16	TRBV5-1	TRBJ2-1	TRBD2	once	TGCGCCAGCAGCTTAGGCCCCGGGACTAGCGGCAATGAGCAGTTCTTC	CASSLGPGTSGNEQFF
13	TRBV6-5	TRBJ1-1	TRBD1	few	TGTGCCAGCAAGGGACAGGGTGACTATGAAGCTTTCTTT	CASKGQGDYEAFF
14	TRBV2	TRBJ1-2	.	.	TGTGCCAGCAGTGAAGACAGGGTCAACTATGGCTACACCTTC	CASSEDRVNYGYTF
14	TRBV7-9	TRBJ1-6	TRBD1	.	TGTGCCAGCAGCTCGGGACAGGGAAGTTCACCCCTCCACTTT	CASSSGQGSSPLHF
13	TRBV30	TRBJ1-1	.	few	TGTGCCTGGGGGAAAGGGGGATACACTGAAGCTTTCTTT	CAWGKGGYTEAFF
15	TRBV10-3	TRBJ1-6	.	few	TGTGCCATCCGCCCAGGGTTGGAGAATAATTCACCCCTCCACTTT	CAIRPGLENNSPLHF
12	TRBV5-1	TRBJ2-7	.	once	TGCGCCAGCGGAGACCTATTCTACGAGCAGTACTTC	CASGDLFYEQYF
17	TRBV9	TRBJ2-1	TRBD2	.	TGTGCCAGCAGCGTAGCCCTGGGGACTAGCGGGAACAATGAGCAGTTCTTC	CASSVALGTSGNNEQFF
15	TRBV28	TRBJ2-7	TRBD1	.	TGTGCCAGCAGTTTGGTGGGACAGAGGACCTACGAGCAGTACTTC	CASSLVGQRTYEQYF
14	TRBV18	TRBJ2-7	.	.	TGTGCCAGCTCACCAAGAGGGAATGACTACGAGCAGTACTTC	CASSPRGNDYEQYF